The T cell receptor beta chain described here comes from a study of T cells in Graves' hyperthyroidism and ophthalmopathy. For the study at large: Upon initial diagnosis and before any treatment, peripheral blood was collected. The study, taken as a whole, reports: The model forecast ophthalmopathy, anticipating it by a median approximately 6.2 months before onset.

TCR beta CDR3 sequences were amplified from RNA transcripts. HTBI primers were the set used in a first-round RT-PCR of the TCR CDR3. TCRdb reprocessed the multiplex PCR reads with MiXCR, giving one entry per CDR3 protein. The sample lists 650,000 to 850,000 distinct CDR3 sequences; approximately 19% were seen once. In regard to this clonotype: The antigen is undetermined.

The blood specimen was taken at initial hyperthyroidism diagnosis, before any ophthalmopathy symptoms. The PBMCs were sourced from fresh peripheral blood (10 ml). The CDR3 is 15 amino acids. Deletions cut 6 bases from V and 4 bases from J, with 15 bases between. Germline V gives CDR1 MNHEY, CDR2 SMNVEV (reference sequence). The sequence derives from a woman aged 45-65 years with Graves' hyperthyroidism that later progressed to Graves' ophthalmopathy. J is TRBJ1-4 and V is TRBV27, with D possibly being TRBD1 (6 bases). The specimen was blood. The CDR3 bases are TGTGCCAGCAGAGACAACAGGGTTGGTAATGAAAAACTGTTTTTT. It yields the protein CASRDNRVGNEKLFF.